These 6 T cell receptor beta chains originate from one sample sequenced in a study of immune heterogeneity within non-small cell lung tumors. For the TCR beta CDR3, multiplex PCR with 32 V and 13 J primers performed the amplification. TCRdb independently ran MiXCR on the multiplex PCR reads; one entry per CDR3 protein. The sample includes 13,000 or so distinct CDR3 sequences, 20% to 25% of them seen just once. Template was bulk tumor genomic DNA, roughly 650 ng per sample. Each primary tumor yielded several biopsies, collected far apart from one another at surgery. Curative surgical treatment was performed in patients who had newly diagnosed, untreated non-small cell lung cancer. The sequenced sample consisted of lung tumor tissue. The source is a middle-aged man with non-small cell lung cancer.

Many counts were recorded for this clonotype. The chain has TRBV11-2 and TRBJ1-6; no clear D gene. The V gene lost 3 bases and the J gene lost 5 bases, with 8 bases spanning the gap. CDR3 length: 14 amino acids. Germline V gene sequence: CDR1 SGHAT, CDR2 FQNNGV. The CDR3 loop is CASSFGVNNSPLHF. As DNA, the CDR3 is TGTGCCAGCAGCTTTGGGGTGAATAATTCACCCCTCCACTTT. The whole variable domain, filled in from reference TRBV11-2 and TRBJ1-6, reads EAGVAQSPRYKIIEKRQSVAFWCNPISGHATLYWYQQILGQGPKLLIQFQNNGVVDDSQLPKDRFSAERLKGVDSTLKIQPAKLEDSAVYLCASSFGVNNSPLHFGNGTRLTVT.

With regard to this clonotype: A junction end diverges from the germline sequence, so it may reflect a read error. V and J are TRBV2 and TRBJ2-1; 10 nucleotides match TRBD2. The germline V gene has CDR1 SNHLY and CDR2 FYNNEI. The CDR3 is 15 residues long. CDR3 sequence (DNA): TGTGCCAGCGCCCCTCTAGCGGGAGTCTACAATGAGAAGTTCTTC. It translates to CASAPLAGVYNEKFF.

This clonotype was counted between two and nine times. This chain joins TRBV7-9 and TRBJ2-1; D is unresolved. Trimming removed 4 bases at V and 8 bases at J, with 6 bases between. The CDR3 has 11 residues. Germline CDR1 and CDR2: SEHNR and FQNEAQ (reference sequence). Written as DNA, the CDR3 is TGTGCCAGCAGCTCTAGATATGAGCAGTTCTTC. As protein: CASSSRYEQFF.

This chain links TRBV29-1 with TRBJ1-1, with TRBD1 as a possible D gene (6 bases). CDR1 SQVTM and CDR2 ANQGSEA come from the germline V gene. CDR3 length equals 12 residues. The CDR3 loop reads CTCLDRGTEAFF. The CDR3 DNA reads TGCACCTGCTTGGACAGAGGGACTGAAGCTTTCTTT.

The rearrangement joins TRBV7-2 to TRBJ1-1; D gene uncertain. The V end lost 3 bases, the J end lost 1 base, and 6 bases lay between the germline ends. Germline assignment: CDR1 SGHTA and CDR2 FQGNSA. This CDR3 spans 13 amino acids. CDR3 DNA sequence: TGTGCCAGCAGCTTCCCGGGGAACACTGAAGCTTTCTTT. The encoded protein is CASSFPGNTEAFF.

This clonotype was recorded many times. The chain combines TRBV10-3 with TRBJ1-4; D is ambiguous. The V and J ends lost 5 bases and 8 bases respectively, with 9 bases between them. The CDR3 covers 12 residues. Per germline, CDR1 ENHRY and CDR2 SYGVKD. The CDR3 region is CAISPEREKLFF. The CDR3 region has the DNA TGTGCCATCAGTCCCGAAAGGGAAAAACTGTTTTTT.